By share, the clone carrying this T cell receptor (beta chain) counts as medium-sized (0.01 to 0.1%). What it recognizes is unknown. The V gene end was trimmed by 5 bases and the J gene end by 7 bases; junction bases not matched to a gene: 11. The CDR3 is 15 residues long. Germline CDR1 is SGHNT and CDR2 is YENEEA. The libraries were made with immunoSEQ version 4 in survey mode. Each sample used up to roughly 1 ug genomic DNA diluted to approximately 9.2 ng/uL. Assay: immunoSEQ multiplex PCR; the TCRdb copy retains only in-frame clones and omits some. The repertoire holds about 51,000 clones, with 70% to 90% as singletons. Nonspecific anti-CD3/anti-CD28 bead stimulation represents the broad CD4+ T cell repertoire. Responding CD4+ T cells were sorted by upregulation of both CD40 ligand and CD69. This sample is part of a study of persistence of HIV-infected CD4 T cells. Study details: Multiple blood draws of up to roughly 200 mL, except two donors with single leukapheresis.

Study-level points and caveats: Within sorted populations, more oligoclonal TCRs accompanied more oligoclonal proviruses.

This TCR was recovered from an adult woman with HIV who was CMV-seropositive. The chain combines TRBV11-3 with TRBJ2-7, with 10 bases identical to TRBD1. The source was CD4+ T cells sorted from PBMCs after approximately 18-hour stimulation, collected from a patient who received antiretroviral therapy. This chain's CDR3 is CASSGTGTGVGEQYF. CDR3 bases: TGTGCCAGCAGCGGAACCGGGACAGGGGTTGGGGAGCAGTACTTC. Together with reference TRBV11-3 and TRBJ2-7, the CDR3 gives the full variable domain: EAGVVQSPRYKIIEKKQPVAFWCNPISGHNTLYWYLQNLGQGPELLIRYENEEAVDDSQLPKDRFSAERLKGVDSTLKIQPAELGDSAVYLCASSGTGTGVGEQYFGPGTRLTVT.